This T cell receptor (beta chain) was sequenced in a study of prognosis after radiotherapy for stage I lung cancer. This clonotype turned up a few times. From genomic DNA, two-round multiplex PCR was used to amplify TCR beta CDR3. Amplification in first-round PCR relied on primers specific to each TRBV and TRBJ gene. TCRdb ran MiXCR on the multiplex PCR reads and lists one entry per CDR3 protein. This sample yields roughly 23,000 distinct CDR3 sequences, of which around 45% are seen a single time; less than 40% belongs to the top ten. The germline V and J ends were trimmed by 5 bases and 4 bases, with 20 bases remaining between them. CDR1 SEHNR and CDR2 FQNEAQ come from the germline V gene (reference sequence). This CDR3 has 16 residues.

The clonotype originates from a donor at least 50 years old with non-small cell lung cancer. The sequences come from PBMCs, collected before or after stereotactic body radiation therapy (not recorded which). The chain has TRBV7-9 and TRBJ1-1, with a tentative D call TRBD1 (5 bases). The CDR3 loop reads CASSVGGSIYPTEAFF. CDR3 bases: TGTGCCAGCAGCGTCGGGGGGTCAATATACCCCACTGAAGCTTTCTTT.